Below are 8 T cell receptor beta chains sequenced from a single sample in a study of cytomegalovirus exposure and HLA in healthy donors. In the PCR, 60 Vbeta and 13 Jbeta primers were used. The method was immunoSEQ multiplex PCR; TCRdb's version includes in-frame clones alone and lacks a portion of them. The sample includes approximately 190,000 clones, roughly 82% of them seen just once. Sequencing was done on a sample of PBMCs. The receptor set was obtained from a woman aged 50 to 65 in good health and CMV-seropositive.

This clone was detected only once. The chain recombines TRBV11-2 with TRBJ2-2; tentative D call: TRBD2 (5 bases). The CDR3 sequence is 16 residues long. Germline V gene lookup returns CDR1 SGHAT and CDR2 FQNNGV. V lost 0 bases and J 3 bases, leaving 11 bases between the germline ends. CDR3 sequence: CASSLEGTRHTGELFF. CDR3 nucleotides: TGTGCCAGCAGCTTAGAAGGAACTAGACACACCGGGGAGCTGTTTTTT.

The gene calls are TRBV7-2 and TRBJ2-3, with TRBD2 matching 9 bases. With V trimmed by 5 bases and J by 3 bases, 9 bases remained unmatched. CDR3 length: 16 amino acids. Germline V CDR1 and CDR2: SGHTA, FQGNSA. The CDR3 spells CASSLEGAGGTDTQYF. CDR3 bases: TGTGCCAGCAGCCTGGAAGGAGCGGGGGGTACAGATACGCAGTATTTT.

The chain joins TRBV2 to TRBJ2-7, with D possibly TRBD2 on 6 matching bases. The ends were cut back, 2 bases at V and 4 bases at J, with 21 bases in the middle. CDR1 is SNHLY, CDR2 FYNNEI, per germline. There are 17 residues in the CDR3. The DNA for the CDR3 is TGTGCCAGCAGTGAAAGCAGGTTAGGAGGGGTTCAGTACGAGCAGTACTTC. Amino acids: CASSESRLGGVQYEQYF.

V and J are TRBV6-5 and TRBJ1-6; TRBD1 is a possible D gene (6 bases). The V end was cut by 6 bases, the J end by 7 bases, with 13 bases between. Germline CDR1 reads MNHEY; CDR2 reads SVGAGI. This CDR3 has 14 amino acids. CDR3 coding DNA: TGTGCCAGCAGCCTGGGGGCGAAAAATTCACCCCTCCACTTT. Residues: CASSLGAKNSPLHF.

This clone was seen a single time. The chain joins TRBV7-9 to TRBJ2-7, with a tentative D call TRBD2 (6 bases). Germline V gives CDR1 SEHNR, CDR2 FQNEAQ (reference sequence). The CDR3 is 10 residues long. The V and J ends lost 11 bases and 12 bases respectively, with 17 bases between them. CDR3 in DNA: TGTGCCGGCGACAAGGGAGGACCGTACTTC. The encoded protein is CAGDKGGPYF.

Written as DNA, the CDR3 is TGCGCCAGCAGCTTTGGCGGCGTCTCCTACGAGCAGTACTTC. It yields the protein CASSFGGVSYEQYF. The chain has TRBV5-1 and TRBJ2-7, with unresolved D. CDR3 size: 14 residues. Germline V lookup: CDR1 SGHRS, CDR2 YFSETQ. V gave up 2 bases and J gave up 0 bases, with 9 bases separating them.

V usage is TRBV9 and J usage is TRBJ2-4, with 8 bases fitting TRBD1. CDR3 length equals 15 residues. Germline CDR1 SGDLS, CDR2 YYNGEE. Losses at the gene ends were 2 bases for V and 5 bases for J; bases not matched to a gene: 6. In DNA form, the CDR3 reads TGTGCCAGCAGCGTGGACGGGACAGGTGAAAACATTCAGTACTTC. Its protein is CASSVDGTGENIQYF. Together with reference TRBV9 and TRBJ2-4, the CDR3 gives the full variable domain: DSGVTQTPKHLITATGQRVTLRCSPRSGDLSVYWYQQSLDQGLQFLIQYYNGEERAKGNILERFSAQQFPDLHSELNLSSLELGDSALYFCASSVDGTGENIQYFGAGTRLSVL.

The V and J genes are TRBV18 and TRBJ2-7; possible D gene TRBD2, 7 bases. The CDR3 runs to 14 residues. Germline loops: CDR1 KGHSH, CDR2 LQKENI. Trimming took off 0 bases at V and 8 bases at J, with 14 bases between the two ends. Here the CDR3 DNA reads TGTGCCAGCTCACCACCGTCATCGGGGGGCCAGCAGTACTTC. It yields the protein CASSPPSSGGQQYF.